This passage covers 10 T cell receptor beta chains from one sample sequenced in a study of blood T cell repertoires in COVID-19. The protocol was immunoSEQ multiplex PCR, while the TCRdb copy is restricted to in-frame clones and leaves out a portion. The sample lists about 250,000 clones, approximately 88% occurring once. The sample was peripheral blood. The receptors were gathered from a woman in her 30s with COVID-19, enrolled during active disease.

J is TRBJ1-2 and V is TRBV7-8, with a tentative D call TRBD1 (6 bases). The CDR3 is 15 residues long. The germline gives CDR1 SGHVS, CDR2 FQNEAQ. With 4 bases removed from V and 7 bases from J, the gap between germline ends came to 19 bases. CDR3 sequence: CASSSLPRGAVGYTF. Here the CDR3 DNA reads TGTGCCAGCAGCTCACTCCCCCGGGGGGCGGTTGGCTACACCTTC.

The chain recombines TRBV28 with TRBJ2-4; tentative D call: TRBD2 (6 bases). The CDR3 is 11 residues long. Germline lookup yields CDR1 MDHEN and CDR2 SYDVKM. Trimming cost V 5 bases and J 7 bases, with 6 bases left between them. For the CDR3, the DNA is TGTGCCAGCAGTGCGGGGAACATTCAGTACTTC. Its protein is CASSAGNIQYF.

The genes are TRBV21-1 and TRBJ1-2; the DNA was not used to check the table's D call, TRBD1. TRBV21-1 is an annotated pseudogene. This CDR3 is built from 18 residues. The DNA for the CDR3 is TGTGCCAGCAGCAAAGCGCATGGGGCCTACCGTTTTAACTATGGCTACACCTTC. Translation: CASSKAHGAYRFNYGYTF.

V and J are TRBV28 and TRBJ1-6; TRBD1 might be the D (6 bases). V was shortened by 5 bases and J by 7 bases, with 12 bases between the two germline ends. The CDR3 has 14 amino acids. Per the germline V gene, CDR1 is MDHEN and CDR2 is SYDVKM. The CDR3 spells CASSAYQGNSPLHF. The CDR3 nucleotides read TGTGCCAGCAGTGCATACCAGGGGAATTCACCCCTCCACTTT.

This clone occurred once. The chain links TRBV28 to TRBJ2-3; possible D gene TRBD2, 5 bases. This CDR3 has 16 residues. V was shortened by 2 bases and J by 2 bases, with 14 bases between the two germline ends. The germline CDR1 and CDR2 sequences are MDHEN and SYDVKM. Here the CDR3 DNA reads TGTGCCAGCAGTTTAAGGAGGTGGTACGACACAGATACGCAGTATTTT. This gives the protein CASSLRRWYDTDTQYF.

This clone occurred once. V and J are TRBV7-9 and TRBJ1-2; TRBD1 agrees at 9 bases. In germline, CDR1 is SEHNR, CDR2 FQNEAQ (reference sequence). J gave up 4 bases and V 0 bases, and 6 bases lay outside the gene matches. There are 16 residues in the CDR3. The CDR3 DNA sequence: TGTGCCAGCAGCTTAGCACTGACAGGGGGGACCTATGGCTACACCTTC. Translation: CASSLALTGGTYGYTF.

The chain recombines TRBV5-6 with TRBJ2-7, with D perhaps matching TRBD1 (5 bases). The germline V and J ends were trimmed by 1 base and 4 bases, with 9 bases remaining between them. The germline V gene encodes CDR1 SGHDT and CDR2 YYEEEE. CDR3 size: 13 residues. CDR3 bases: TGTGCCAGCAGCTTGCAGGGTCCATACGAGCAGTACGTC. This codes for CASSLQGPYEQYV.

The chain combines TRBV4-1 with TRBJ1-3; no reliable D call. The length of the CDR3 is 15 residues. V lost 0 bases and J 4 bases, leaving 10 bases between the germline ends. CDR1 MGHRA and CDR2 YSYEKL come from the germline V gene. The CDR3 loop reads CASSQERGHGNTIYF. The DNA of the CDR3 is TGCGCCAGCAGCCAAGAAAGAGGGCACGGAAACACCATATATTTT.

The gene calls are TRBV3-1 (or the pseudogene TRBV3-2) and TRBJ2-1, with 8 positions matching TRBD2. This CDR3 region has 17 residues. Germline CDR1 and CDR2: LGHDT and YNNKEL (reference sequence). Trimming at V came to 4 bases and at J to 7 bases, leaving 15 bases not matched to a gene. The CDR3 is CASSPPAAGARGNEQFF. The CDR3 bases are TGTGCCAGCAGCCCACCTGCAGCGGGGGCCCGGGGGAATGAGCAGTTCTTC.

This chain links TRBV6-4 with TRBJ2-2; D gene uncertain. Germline lookup yields CDR1 MRHNA and CDR2 SNTAGT. V was pared by 5 bases and J by 0 bases, with 13 bases between. The CDR3 consists of 16 residues. CDR3 amino acids: CASSHDGGSNTGELFF. The CDR3 nucleotides read TGTGCCAGCAGTCACGACGGCGGATCGAACACCGGGGAGCTGTTTTTT.